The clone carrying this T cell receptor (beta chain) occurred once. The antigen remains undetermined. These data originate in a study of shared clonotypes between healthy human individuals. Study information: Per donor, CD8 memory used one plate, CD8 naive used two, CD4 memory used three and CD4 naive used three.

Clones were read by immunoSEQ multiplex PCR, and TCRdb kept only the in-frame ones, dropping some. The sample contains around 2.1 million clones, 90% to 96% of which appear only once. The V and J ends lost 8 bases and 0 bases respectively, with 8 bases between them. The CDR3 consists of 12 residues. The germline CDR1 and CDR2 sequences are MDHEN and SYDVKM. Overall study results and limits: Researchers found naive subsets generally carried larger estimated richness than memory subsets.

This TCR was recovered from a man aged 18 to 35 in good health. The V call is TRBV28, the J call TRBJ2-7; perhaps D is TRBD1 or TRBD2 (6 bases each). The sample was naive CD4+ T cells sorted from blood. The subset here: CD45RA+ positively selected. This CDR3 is CASEGGSYEQYF. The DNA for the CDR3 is TGTGCCAGCGAGGGGGGCTCCTACGAGCAGTACTTC.